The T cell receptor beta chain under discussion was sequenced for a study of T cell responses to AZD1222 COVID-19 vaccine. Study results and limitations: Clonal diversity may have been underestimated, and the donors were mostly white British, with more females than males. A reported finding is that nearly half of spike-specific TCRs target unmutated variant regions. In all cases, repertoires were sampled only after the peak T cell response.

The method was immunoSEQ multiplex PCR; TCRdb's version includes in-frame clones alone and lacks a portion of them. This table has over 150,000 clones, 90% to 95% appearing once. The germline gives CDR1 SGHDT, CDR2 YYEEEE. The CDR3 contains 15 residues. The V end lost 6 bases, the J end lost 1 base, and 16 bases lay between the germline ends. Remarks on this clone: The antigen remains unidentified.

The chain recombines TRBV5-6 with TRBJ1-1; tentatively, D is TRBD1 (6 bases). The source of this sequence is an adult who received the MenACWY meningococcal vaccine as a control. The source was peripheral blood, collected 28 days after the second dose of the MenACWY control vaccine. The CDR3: CASTPLGTPNTEAFF. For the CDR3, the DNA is TGTGCCAGCACCCCCTTGGGGACACCGAACACTGAAGCTTTCTTT.